This T cell receptor (beta chain) was documented in a study of cytomegalovirus exposure and HLA in healthy donors. It was with 60 Vbeta and 13 Jbeta primers that the PCR ran. The assay was immunoSEQ multiplex PCR, and TCRdb's table has in-frame clones only and misses some. The sample contains some 120,000 clones, roughly four fifths of which appear only once. Germline CDR1 reads LGHNA; CDR2 reads YNFKEQ. J lost 8 bases, V lost 1 base, and 5 bases had no gene match. The CDR3 sequence is 15 residues long. Source material: PBMCs. This chain joins TRBV4-2 and TRBJ2-1, with 10 bases fitting TRBD2. This TCR came from a woman aged 55 to 70 in good health and CMV-seropositive. The CDR3 DNA follows: TGTGCCAGCAGCCAAGTTCTAGCGGGAGACCATGAGCAGTTCTTC. This translates into CASSQVLAGDHEQFF.